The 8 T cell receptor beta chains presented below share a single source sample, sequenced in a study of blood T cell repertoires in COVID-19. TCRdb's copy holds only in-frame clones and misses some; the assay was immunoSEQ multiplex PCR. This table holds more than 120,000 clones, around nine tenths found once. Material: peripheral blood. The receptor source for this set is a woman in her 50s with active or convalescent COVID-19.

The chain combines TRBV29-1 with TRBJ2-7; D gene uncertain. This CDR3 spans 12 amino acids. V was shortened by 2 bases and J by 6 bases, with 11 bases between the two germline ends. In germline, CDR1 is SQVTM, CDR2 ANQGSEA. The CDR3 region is CSVESSLLEQYF. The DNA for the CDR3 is TGCAGCGTTGAATCGTCCCTCCTCGAGCAGTACTTC.

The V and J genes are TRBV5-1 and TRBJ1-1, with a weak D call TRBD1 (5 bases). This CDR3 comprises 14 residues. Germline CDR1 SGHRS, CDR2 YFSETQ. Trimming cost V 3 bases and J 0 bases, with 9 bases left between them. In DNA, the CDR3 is TGCGCCAGCAGCTGGGGCACCATGAACACTGAAGCTTTCTTT. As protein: CASSWGTMNTEAFF.

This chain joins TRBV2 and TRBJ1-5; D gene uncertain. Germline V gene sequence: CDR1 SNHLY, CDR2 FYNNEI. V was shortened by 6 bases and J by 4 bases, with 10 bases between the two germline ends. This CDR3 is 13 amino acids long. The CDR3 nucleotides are TGTGCCAGCAGCCAAAACTTTAATCAGCCCCAGCATTTT. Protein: CASSQNFNQPQHF. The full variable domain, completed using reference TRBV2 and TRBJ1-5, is EPEVTQTPSHQVTQMGQEVILRCVPISNHLYFYWYRQILGQKVEFLVSFYNNEISEKSEIFDDQFSVERPDGSNFTLKIRSTKLEDSAMYFCASSQNFNQPQHFGDGTRLSIL.

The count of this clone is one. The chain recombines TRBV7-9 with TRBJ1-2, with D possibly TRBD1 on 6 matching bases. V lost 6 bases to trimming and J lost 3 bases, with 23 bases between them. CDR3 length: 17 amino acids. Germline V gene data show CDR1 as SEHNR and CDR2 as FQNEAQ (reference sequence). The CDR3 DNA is TGTGCCAGCAGTTCGCCGGGACACCCGACCCCCTACTATGGCTACACCTTC. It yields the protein CASSSPGHPTPYYGYTF.

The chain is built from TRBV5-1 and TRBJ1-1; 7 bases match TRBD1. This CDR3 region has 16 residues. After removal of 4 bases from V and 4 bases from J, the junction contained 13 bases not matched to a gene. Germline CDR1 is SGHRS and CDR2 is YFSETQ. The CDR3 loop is CASSPRGETGTTEAFF. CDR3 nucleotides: TGCGCCAGCAGCCCTAGGGGCGAGACAGGGACCACTGAAGCTTTCTTT.

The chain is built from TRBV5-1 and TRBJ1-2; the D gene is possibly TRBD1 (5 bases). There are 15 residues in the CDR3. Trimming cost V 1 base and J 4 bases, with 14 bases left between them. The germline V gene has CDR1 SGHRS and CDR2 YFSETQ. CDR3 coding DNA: TGCGCCAGCAGCTTGTATCTGGGGGGAGGCTATGGCTACACCTTC. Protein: CASSLYLGGGYGYTF. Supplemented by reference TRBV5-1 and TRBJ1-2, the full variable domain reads KAGVTQTPRYLIKTRGQQVTLSCSPISGHRSVSWYQQTPGQGLQFLFEYFSETQRNKGNFPGRFSGRQFSNSRSEMNVSTLELGDSALYLCASSLYLGGGYGYTFGSGTRLTVV.

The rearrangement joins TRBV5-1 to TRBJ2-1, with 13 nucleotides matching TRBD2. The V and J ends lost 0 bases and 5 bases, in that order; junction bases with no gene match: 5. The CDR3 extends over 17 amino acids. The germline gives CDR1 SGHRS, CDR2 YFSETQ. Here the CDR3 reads CASSLVTSGGANNEQFF. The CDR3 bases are TGCGCCAGCAGCTTGGTCACTAGCGGGGGGGCCAACAATGAGCAGTTCTTC.

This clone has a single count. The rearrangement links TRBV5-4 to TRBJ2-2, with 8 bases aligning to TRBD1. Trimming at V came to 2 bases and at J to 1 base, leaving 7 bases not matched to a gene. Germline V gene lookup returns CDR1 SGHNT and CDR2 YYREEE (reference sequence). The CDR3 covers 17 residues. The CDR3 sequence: CASSFYSGTGNTGELFF. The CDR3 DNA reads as TGTGCCAGCAGCTTTTATTCCGGGACAGGGAACACCGGGGAGCTGTTTTTT. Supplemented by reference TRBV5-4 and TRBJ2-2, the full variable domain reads ETGVTQSPTHLIKTRGQQVTLRCSSQSGHNTVSWYQQALGQGPQFIFQYYREEENGRGNFPPRFSGLQFPNYSSELNVNALELDDSALYLCASSFYSGTGNTGELFFGEGSRLTVL.